These T cell receptor beta chains were read from a single sample in a study of blood T cell repertoires in COVID-19. The data were produced by immunoSEQ multiplex PCR, yet TCRdb's version contains in-frame clones alone and is incomplete. The sample includes about 180,000 clones, 70% to 85% of them seen just once. The sequencing input was peripheral blood. The receptors were sampled from a human donor in a cohort sampled during active COVID-19. Each CDR3 is given with its conserved first and last residue.

v_call	cdr3_aa
TRBV12-3/TRBV12-4	CASSLARNYGYTF
TRBV10-1	CASSESGQGNNMAFF
TRBV4-1	CASSQGSSYNSPLHF
TRBV7-3	CASSPRDTDTQYF
TRBV7-9	CASSSPGYEQYF
TRBV12-3/TRBV12-4	CASSPPGVAEAFF
TRBV10-2	CASSEEGAGYEQYF
TRBV5-4	CATRGGRNTEAFF
TRBV6-5	CASSAPGVETQYF
TRBV6-6	CASSTRTGPKRYTF
TRBV19	CASKASGQNTGELFF
TRBV19	CASRLAPSYEQYF
TRBV5-5	CASSLRPGGSQPQHF
TRBV5-4	CASSLGGRGGTDTQYF
TRBV5-1	CASSLAFLAGDSYNEQFF
TRBV6-5	CASRAADTQYF